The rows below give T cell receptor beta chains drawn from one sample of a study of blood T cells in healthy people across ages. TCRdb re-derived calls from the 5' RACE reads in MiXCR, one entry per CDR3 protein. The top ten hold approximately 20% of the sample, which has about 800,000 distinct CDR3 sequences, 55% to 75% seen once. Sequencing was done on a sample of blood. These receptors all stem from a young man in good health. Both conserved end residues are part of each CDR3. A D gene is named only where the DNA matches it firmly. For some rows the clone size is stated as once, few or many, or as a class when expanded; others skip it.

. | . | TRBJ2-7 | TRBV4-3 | TGCGCCAGCAGCCAAGGCAGTTTCAATGAGCAGTACTTC | CASSQGSFNEQYF
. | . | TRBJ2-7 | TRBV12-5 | TGTGCTAGTGGTTTGGCCAAGCACGAGCAGTACTTC | CASGLAKHEQYF
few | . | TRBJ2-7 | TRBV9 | TGTGCCAGCAGTCACAGGGACACCCCCTACGAGCAGTACTTC | CASSHRDTPYEQYF
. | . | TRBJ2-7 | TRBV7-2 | TGTGCCAGCAGTTTACTACCCAGGGACGAGCAGTACTTC | CASSLLPRDEQYF
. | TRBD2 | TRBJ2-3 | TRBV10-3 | TGTGCCATCAGTGACGGGGGGACTAGCACAGATACGCAGTATTTT | CAISDGGTSTDTQYF
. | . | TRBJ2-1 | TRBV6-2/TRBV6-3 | TGTGCCAGCAGTTTTGGGGGTGATGGGCAGTTCTTC | CASSFGGDGQFF
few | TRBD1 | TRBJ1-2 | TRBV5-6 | TGTGCCAGCAGCAGAGGAACAGGGGCCAACTATGGCTACACCTTC | CASSRGTGANYGYTF
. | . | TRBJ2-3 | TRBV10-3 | TGTGCCATCAGCCTGGACAAGAGCACAGATACGCAGTATTTT | CAISLDKSTDTQYF
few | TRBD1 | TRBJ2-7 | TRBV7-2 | TGTGCCAGCAGTCGAGACAGGGATTCTCACTACGAGCAGTACTTC | CASSRDRDSHYEQYF
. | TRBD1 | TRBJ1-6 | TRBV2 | TGTGCCAGCAGAGAGAGGACAGGGAACGATTCACCCCTCCACTTT | CASRERTGNDSPLHF
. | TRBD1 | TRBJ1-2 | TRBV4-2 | TGTGCCAGCAGCCAAGAAAGGTGGGACAGGGTTTCTGGCTACACCTTC | CASSQERWDRVSGYTF
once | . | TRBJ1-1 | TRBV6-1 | TGTGCCAGCAGTGAACGGCAAATGAACACTGAAGCTTTCTTT | CASSERQMNTEAFF
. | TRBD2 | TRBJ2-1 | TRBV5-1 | TGCGCCAGCAGCTTGGCCACTAGCGGGAGGGGGAATGAGCAGTTCTTC | CASSLATSGRGNEQFF
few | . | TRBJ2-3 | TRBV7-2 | TGTGCCAGCAGCTTAGTAGTGTCCCGGGGCGGCACAGATACGCAGTATTTT | CASSLVVSRGGTDTQYF